This entry concerns a single TCR beta chain. What it binds is not known. TCRdb ran MiXCR on the 5' RACE reads and lists one entry per CDR3 protein. The data contain hundreds of thousands of distinct CDR3 sequences, around 26% of them singletons. The record originates from a study of CD8 T cells in ankylosing spondylitis. Study observations and caveats: Roughly eight highly homologous variants made up a TCR beta motif that seemed to typify ankylosing spondylitis blood.

What was sequenced was blood, either unsorted or a sorted T cell fraction (not recorded which). The receptor comes from a male donor with ankylosing spondylitis.

The CDR3 protein is CASRSRTGHPGEKLFF. In nucleotides, the CDR3 is TGTGCCAGCAGATCCCGGACAGGCCATCCGGGCGAAAAACTGTTTTTT. The chain links TRBV25-1 to TRBJ1-4, with TRBD1 matching over 7 bases. The CDR3 runs to 16 residues. Losses at the gene ends were 6 bases for V and 8 bases for J; bases not matched to a gene: 15. Germline values: CDR1 MGHDK, CDR2 SYGVNS.